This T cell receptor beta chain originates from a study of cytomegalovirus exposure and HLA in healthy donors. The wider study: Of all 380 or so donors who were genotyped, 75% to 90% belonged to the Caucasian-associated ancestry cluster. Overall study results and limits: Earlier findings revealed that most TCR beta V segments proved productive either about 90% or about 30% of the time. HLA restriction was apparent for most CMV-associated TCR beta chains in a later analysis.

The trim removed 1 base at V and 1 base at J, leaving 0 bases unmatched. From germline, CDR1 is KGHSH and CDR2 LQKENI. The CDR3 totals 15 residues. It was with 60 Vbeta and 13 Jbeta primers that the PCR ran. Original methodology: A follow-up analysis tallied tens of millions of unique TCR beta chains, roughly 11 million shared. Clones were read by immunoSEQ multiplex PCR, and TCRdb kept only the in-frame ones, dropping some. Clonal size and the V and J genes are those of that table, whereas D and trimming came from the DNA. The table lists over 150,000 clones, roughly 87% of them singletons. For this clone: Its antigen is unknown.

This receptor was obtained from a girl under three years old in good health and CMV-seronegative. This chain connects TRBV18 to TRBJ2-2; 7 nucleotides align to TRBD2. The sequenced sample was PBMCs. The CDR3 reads CASSPLAGNTGELFF. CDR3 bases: TGTGCCAGCTCACCACTAGCGGGGAACACCGGGGAGCTGTTTTTT. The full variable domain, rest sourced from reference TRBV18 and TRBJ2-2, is NAGVMQNPRHLVRRRGQEARLRCSPMKGHSHVYWYRQLPEEGLKFMVYLQKENIIDESGMPKERFSAEFPKEGPSILRIQQVVRGDSAAYFCASSPLAGNTGELFFGEGSRLTVL.